This T cell receptor beta chain was documented in a study of shared clonotypes between healthy human individuals. As for the study in general: Donors consisted of a couple of women and a few men between 18 and 49. Findings and caveats of the study: Sharing across four donors was highest in naive CD4 (around 5%) and lowest in memory CD8 (0.4%).

Splitting of CD4+ cells produced CD45RA+ naive and CD45RA-negative memory subsets. A note on this clone: What it binds is not known.

The data were produced by immunoSEQ multiplex PCR, yet TCRdb's version contains in-frame clones alone and is incomplete. The sample records roughly 2 million clones, 85% to 95% being singletons. The CDR3 is made up of 18 amino acids. The V and J ends lost 4 bases and 0 bases, in that order; junction bases with no gene match: 7. From germline, CDR1 is SGHRS and CDR2 YFSETQ. Sequencing input: naive CD4+ T cells sorted from blood. Subset in this sample: CD45RA+ positively selected. The gene calls are TRBV5-1 and TRBJ2-6; the match to TRBD1 covers 10 bases. The sequence was collected from a man between 18 and 29 years old in good health. The CDR3 nucleotides read TGCGCCAGCAGCCCCCGGACAGGGGGGGTCTCTGGGGCCAACGTCCTGACTTTC. Its protein product is CASSPRTGGVSGANVLTF.